This T cell receptor beta chain appears in the sequencing data of a study of T cells in Graves' hyperthyroidism and ophthalmopathy. Study-level results: Model output signaled ophthalmopathy a median around 6.9 months ahead of onset.

TCR beta CDR3 region amplification was performed from RNA transcripts. An initial round of RT-PCR targeting the TCR CDR3 relied on the HTBI primer set. TCRdb reprocessed the multiplex PCR reads with MiXCR, giving one entry per CDR3 protein. The sample gives more than 250,000 distinct CDR3 sequences, roughly 15% of which show up once; about 30% is in the top ten. This clonotype was counted between two and nine times. Its antigen is not identified. This may be a read error, as it is one base from a much larger clone. The CDR3 extends over 15 amino acids. Germline CDR1 is LGHDT and CDR2 is YNNKEL (reference sequence).

The TCR comes from a woman aged 50 to 60 with Graves' hyperthyroidism that later progressed to Graves' ophthalmopathy. The chain uses TRBV3-1 and TRBJ2-7; D could derive from TRBD1 or TRBD2 (5 bases each). Sequencing was done on a sample of blood. In DNA form, the CDR3 reads TGTGCCAGCAGCCAATTCCTCGGGACCGACTACGAGCGGTACTTC. Its protein is CASSQFLGTDYERYF.